This is a list of T cell receptor beta chains from one sample in a study of cytomegalovirus exposure and HLA in healthy donors. Only in-frame clones appear in the TCRdb table, and some are missing; sequencing was by immunoSEQ multiplex PCR. Of around 150,000 clones in the sample, 70% to 75% were seen once. Sequences were obtained from PBMCs. Source of these receptors: a human donor in good health. Each CDR3 is given with its conserved first and last residue. A D gene is named only where the DNA matches it firmly. Some rows have no size entry. The others give once, few or many, or a class for an expanded clone.

cdr3_aa cdr3_nt d_call j_call clone_size v_call
CASSPPLSGGAHYEQYF TGTGCCAGCAGCCCCCCCCTTAGCGGGGGGGCCCACTACGAGCAGTACTTC TRBD2 TRBJ2-7 once TRBV7-9
CASGASANTGELFF TGTGCCAGCGGGGCTAGCGCGAACACCGGGGAGCTGTTTTTT NA TRBJ2-2 NA TRBV6-4
CASSYAGGNEKLFF TGTGCCAGCAGTTACGCGGGGGGTAATGAAAAACTGTTTTTT NA TRBJ1-4 NA TRBV6-6
CASSESHVSYGYTF TGTGCCAGCAGTGAGTCACACGTCAGCTATGGCTACACCTTC NA TRBJ1-2 NA TRBV25-1
CASSVTLAGGSAFYNEQFF TGTGCCAGCAGTGTTACCCTAGCGGGGGGGTCCGCCTTCTACAATGAGCAGTTCTTC TRBD2 TRBJ2-1 NA TRBV2
CASSPGQGGETQYF TGCGCCAGCAGCCCGGGCCAGGGGGGAGAGACCCAGTACTTC NA TRBJ2-5 NA TRBV4-1
CASRQDHTGSGYEQYF TGCGCCAGCAGGCAAGACCATACGGGTTCGGGATACGAGCAGTACTTC NA TRBJ2-7 NA TRBV4-1
CASSQDGGGNEQFF TGTGCCAGCAGCCAAGACGGGGGAGGAAATGAGCAGTTCTTC NA TRBJ2-1 NA TRBV16
CASSRRRANYGYTF TGTGCCAGTAGTAGGCGGAGAGCTAACTATGGCTACACCTTC NA TRBJ1-2 few TRBV19
CASETGFEKLFF TGCGCCAGCGAGACAGGGTTTGAAAAACTGTTTTTT TRBD1 TRBJ1-4 NA TRBV4-1